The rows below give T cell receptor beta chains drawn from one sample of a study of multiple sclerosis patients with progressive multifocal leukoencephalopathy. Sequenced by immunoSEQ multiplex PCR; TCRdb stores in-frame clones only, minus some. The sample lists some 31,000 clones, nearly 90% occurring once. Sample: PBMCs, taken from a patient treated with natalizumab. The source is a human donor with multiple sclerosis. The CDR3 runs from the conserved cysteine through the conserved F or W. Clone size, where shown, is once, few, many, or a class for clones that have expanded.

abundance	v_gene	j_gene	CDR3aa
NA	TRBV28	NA	CASSPYFSFRASYEQYF
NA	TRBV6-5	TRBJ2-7	CASSRRAGGSYEQYF
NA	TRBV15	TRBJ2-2	CATSRTGGGGTGELFF
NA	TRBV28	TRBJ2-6	CATLLSGANVLTF
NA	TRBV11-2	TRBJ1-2	CASSLTETNYGYTF
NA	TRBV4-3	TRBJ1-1	CASSQMSWNTEAFF
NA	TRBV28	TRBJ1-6	CASTGVTGGSPLHF
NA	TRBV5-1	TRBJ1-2	CASSLQGASGYTF
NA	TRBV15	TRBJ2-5	CATSRDNFERGGETQYF
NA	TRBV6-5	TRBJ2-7	CATRRAGPGKDEQYF
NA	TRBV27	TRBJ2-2	CASNLIGPGGYGAGELFF
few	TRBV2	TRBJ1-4	CASKGWTNEKLFF
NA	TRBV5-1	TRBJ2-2	CASSPSGTGGTGELFF
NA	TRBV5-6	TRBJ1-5	CASSLIGDSNQPQHF
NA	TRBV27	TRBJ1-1	CASSLIGEGAFF
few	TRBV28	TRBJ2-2	CASSQGPSSNTGELFF
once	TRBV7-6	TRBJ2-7	CASSLWSGAPYEQYF
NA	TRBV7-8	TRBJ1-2	CASSPGQNYGYTF
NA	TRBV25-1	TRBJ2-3	CASSLTSGLTDTQYF
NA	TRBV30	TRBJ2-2	CAWSVRPGSGELFF
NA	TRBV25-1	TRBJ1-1	CASSGNRAMNTEAFF
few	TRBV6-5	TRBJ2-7	CASSGTGGTYEQYF
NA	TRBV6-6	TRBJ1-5	CASSYQRGGINQPQHF
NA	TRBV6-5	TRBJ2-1	CASSWAGAENEQFF
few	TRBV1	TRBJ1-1	CTSSRTRVGTEAFF
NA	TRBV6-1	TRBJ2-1	CASSVRGRAFEQFF
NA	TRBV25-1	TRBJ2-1	CASSDLMTRPSYNEQFF
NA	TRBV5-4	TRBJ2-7	CASSLEGTRWDEQYF
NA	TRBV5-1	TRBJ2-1	CASRSTSSYNEQFF
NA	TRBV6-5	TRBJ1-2	CASSSGTGKKTF
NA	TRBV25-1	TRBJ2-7	CASSGPQGLAGVNEQYF
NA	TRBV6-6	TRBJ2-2	CASSYSPGGHTGELFF
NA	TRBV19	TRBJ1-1	CASKYRSGGTLNTEAFF
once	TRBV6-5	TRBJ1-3	CASSYGSGTQDTIYF
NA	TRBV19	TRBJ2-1	CASSLAGGPYNEQFF
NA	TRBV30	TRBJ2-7	CAGNRAHEQYF
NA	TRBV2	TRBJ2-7	CASRQGAPYEQYF
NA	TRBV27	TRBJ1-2	CASSLSRTVPNYGYTF
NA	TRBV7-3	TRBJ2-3	CASSLTGGNADTQYF
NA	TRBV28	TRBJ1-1	CASRWIRGTEAFF
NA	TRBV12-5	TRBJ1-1	CASGRTGKLNTEAFF
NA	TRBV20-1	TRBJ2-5	CSAGPTETQYF
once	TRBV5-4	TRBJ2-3	CASSVDGGGRTDTQYF
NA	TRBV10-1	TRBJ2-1	CASSRGQGSYNEQFF
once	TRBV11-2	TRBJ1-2	CASSPRTPTGSYGYTF
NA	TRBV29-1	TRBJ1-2	CSVAGAYGYTF
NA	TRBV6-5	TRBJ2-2	CASNGVQNTGELFF
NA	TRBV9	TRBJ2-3	CASSVAGYTDTQYF
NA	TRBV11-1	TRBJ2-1	CASSQGSHNEQFF
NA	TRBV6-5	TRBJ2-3	CASSRADTQYF
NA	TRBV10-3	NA	CAISTRRLALHYEQYF
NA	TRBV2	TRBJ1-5	CASRPPDRDDNQPQHF
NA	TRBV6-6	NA	CASSYARGGYEQYF
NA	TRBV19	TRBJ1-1	CASSQNAGGRTEAFF
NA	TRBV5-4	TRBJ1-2	CASSLAVETESYGYTF
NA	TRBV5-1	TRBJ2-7	CASSLGLAGGLSYEQYF
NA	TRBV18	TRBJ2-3	CASSPLRAGGSSVDTQYF
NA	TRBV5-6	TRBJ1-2	CASSLGQGTPDYGYTF
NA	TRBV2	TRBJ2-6	CASSDPYSGANVLTF
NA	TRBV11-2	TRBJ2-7	CASSPRSGGSNEQYF